This section outlines one T cell receptor (beta chain) sequence together with its context. This entry comes from a study of blood T cell repertoires in COVID-19. Study overall: The study drew acute and convalescent COVID-19 samples from the United States, Italy and Spain. T cells, B-cell-depleted T cells, or PBMCs provided the cDNA or gDNA that served as material.

Original processing notes: Amplification of reference gene primers was used by the study to estimate nucleated cell counts. TCRdb's table, derived via immunoSEQ multiplex PCR, lists solely in-frame clones and lacks some. That table furnishes V, J and clone size, whereas the DNA furnished D and trimming. The repertoire holds 110,000 or so clones, with roughly 80% as singletons. The germline V gene encodes CDR1 SEHNR and CDR2 FQNEAQ (reference sequence). This CDR3 has 15 amino acids. Between the trimmed V and J ends, which lost 1 base and 2 bases, there was a span of 10 bases. Sample: peripheral blood. This clonotype was sampled from a woman in her 70s with acute or convalescent COVID-19. The chain is built from TRBV7-9 and TRBJ2-3, with D possibly TRBD2 on 6 matching bases. CDR3 coding DNA: TGTGCCAGCAGCTTAGTTAGCGGATCCACAGATACGCAGTATTTT. Its protein is CASSLVSGSTDTQYF.